This is a list of T cell receptor beta chains from one sample in a study of CD8 T cells in ankylosing spondylitis. MiXCR was run by TCRdb on the 5' RACE reads, yielding one entry per CDR3 protein. This sample has around 150,000 distinct CDR3 sequences, with approximately 20% found just once. The sequenced sample consisted of blood, either unsorted or a sorted T cell fraction (not recorded which). All receptors derive from a male donor with ankylosing spondylitis or in good health (not recorded which). Both conserved end residues are part of each CDR3. The order of the fields is D gene, J gene, V gene, clone size, CDR3 DNA, CDR3 protein. A D gene is named only where the DNA matches it firmly. Clone size is shown for a subset of rows, as once, few, many or a class of expanded clone.

d_call: .; j_call: TRBJ2-7; v_call: TRBV24-1; clone_size: many; cdr3_nt: TGTGCCACCAGCCGAACAGGCGATGACTACGAGCAGTACTTC; cdr3_aa: CATSRTGDDYEQYF
d_call: .; j_call: TRBJ2-7; v_call: TRBV20-1; clone_size: many; cdr3_nt: TGCAGTGTCGGACAGCCCACTGCGAGCTCCTACGAGCAGTACTTC; cdr3_aa: CSVGQPTASSYEQYF
d_call: TRBD1; j_call: TRBJ2-3; v_call: TRBV29-1; clone_size: many; cdr3_nt: TGCAGCGTTGGCCAGGGACAGACAGATACGCAGTATTTT; cdr3_aa: CSVGQGQTDTQYF
d_call: .; j_call: TRBJ2-1; v_call: TRBV2; clone_size: few; cdr3_nt: TGTGCCAGCAGTAAAGGACAAAGGCGCAATGAGCAGTTCTTC; cdr3_aa: CASSKGQRRNEQFF
d_call: TRBD1; j_call: TRBJ2-7; v_call: TRBV18; clone_size: .; cdr3_nt: TGTACCAGCTCACCACCGTTGGGACAGGGGAGCTACGAGCAGTACTTC; cdr3_aa: CTSSPPLGQGSYEQYF
d_call: .; j_call: TRBJ1-4; v_call: TRBV6-5; clone_size: many; cdr3_nt: TGTGCCAGCAGTTACTCGGCAGGGAGGAGTGAAAAACTGTTTTTT; cdr3_aa: CASSYSAGRSEKLFF
d_call: .; j_call: TRBJ2-7; v_call: TRBV24-1; clone_size: .; cdr3_nt: TGTGCCACCAGTGATTTCCAGGGCGAGCAGTACTTC; cdr3_aa: CATSDFQGEQYF
d_call: .; j_call: TRBJ2-5; v_call: TRBV12-3/TRBV12-4; clone_size: few; cdr3_nt: TGTGCCAGCAGTTTAAATTTGGGACCAGAGACCCAGTACTTC; cdr3_aa: CASSLNLGPETQYF
d_call: TRBD1; j_call: TRBJ2-3; v_call: TRBV7-3; clone_size: .; cdr3_nt: TGTGCCAGCAGCCAGACAGGGGGTCAAGATACGCAGTATTTT; cdr3_aa: CASSQTGGQDTQYF
d_call: .; j_call: TRBJ1-1; v_call: TRBV20-1; clone_size: many; cdr3_nt: TGCAGTGCTAGGGCCACAGGGAACGCGGGCACTGAAGCTTTCTTT; cdr3_aa: CSARATGNAGTEAFF
d_call: TRBD2; j_call: TRBJ2-7; v_call: TRBV7-6; clone_size: few; cdr3_nt: TGTGCCAGCAGCTCCGGGACTACCTCCGAGCAGTACTTC; cdr3_aa: CASSSGTTSEQYF
d_call: .; j_call: TRBJ2-7; v_call: TRBV28; clone_size: many; cdr3_nt: TGTGCCAGCAGCCTGACGCTGACCCTCTACGAGCAGTACTTC; cdr3_aa: CASSLTLTLYEQYF
d_call: .; j_call: TRBJ2-1; v_call: TRBV6-2/TRBV6-3; clone_size: .; cdr3_nt: TGTGCCAGCAGTTACCATGCGACCAACAATGAGCAGTTCTTC; cdr3_aa: CASSYHATNNEQFF
d_call: .; j_call: TRBJ2-5; v_call: TRBV20-1; clone_size: .; cdr3_nt: TGCGGTGCCCGACGGGAGACCCAGTACTTC; cdr3_aa: CGARRETQYF